These 19 T cell receptor beta chains came from one sample sequenced in a study of shared clonotypes between healthy human individuals. Naive CD8 populations comprised CD45RO-negative cells positively selected for CCR7, excluding terminally differentiated effector memory CD45RA+ cells. Assay: immunoSEQ multiplex PCR; the TCRdb copy retains only in-frame clones and omits some. The sample has millions of clones; 85% to 95% are singletons. Sample: naive CD8+ T cells sorted from blood. All receptors come from a man between 18 and 29 years old in good health.

As for this clone: Other DNA sequences in this sample translate to the same CDR3. The chain carries TRBV28 and TRBJ1-1; no clear D gene. CDR1 and CDR2 (germline): MDHEN, SYDVKM. Trimming removed 5 bases from V and 5 bases from J, with 9 bases in between. This CDR3 comprises 12 residues. CDR3 region: CASSLGATEAFF. The CDR3, as DNA: TGTGCCAGCAGTCTAGGTGCGACTGAAGCTTTCTTT.

A remark on this clone: The sample contains more than one DNA sequence encoding this CDR3. The chain employs TRBV9 and TRBJ2-7, with no clear D. Germline V gives CDR1 SGDLS, CDR2 YYNGEE. There are 12 residues in the CDR3. The V and J ends lost 3 bases and 4 bases respectively, with 8 bases between them. CDR3 region: CASSANSYEQYF. CDR3 in DNA: TGTGCCAGCAGCGCCAACAGTTACGAGCAGTACTTC.

The chain links TRBV6-1 to TRBJ2-7, with 8 positions matching TRBD1. The CDR3 consists of 14 residues. From germline, CDR1 is MNHNS and CDR2 SASEGT. J gave up 6 bases and V 4 bases, and 8 bases lay outside the gene matches. The CDR3 DNA follows: TGTGCCAGCAGTGTGGCAGGGGGCCGCCGCGAGCAGTACTTC. Translation gives CASSVAGGRREQYF.

The V call is TRBV5-4, the J call TRBJ1-2, with D uncertain. Germline V CDR1 and CDR2: SGHNT, YYREEE (reference sequence). Trimming shortened V by 1 base and J by 4 bases, and 14 bases separated the two germline ends. The CDR3 length is 15 residues. The CDR3 protein is CASSLFGEGGYGYTF. The DNA for the CDR3 is TGTGCCAGCAGCTTGTTTGGGGAAGGAGGCTATGGCTACACCTTC.

About this clone itself: Other DNA sequences from this sample encode an identical CDR3 as well. The chain uses TRBV4-1 and TRBJ2-7; 11 bases are shared with TRBD1. The CDR3 has 16 residues. V trimming: 0 bases; J trimming: 3 bases; junction bases outside the gene matches: 4. The germline V gene encodes CDR1 MGHRA and CDR2 YSYEKL. The CDR3 nucleotides read TGCGCCAGCAGCCAAGACCCCGGGACAGGGGGCTACGAGCAGTACTTC. This translates into CASSQDPGTGGYEQYF.

The CDR3 here is CASSSDIYEQYF. CDR3 coding DNA: TGTGCCAGCAGTTCGGACATCTACGAGCAGTACTTC. The rearrangement links TRBV2 to TRBJ2-7; weak D call: TRBD1 (5 bases). The CDR3 length is 12 residues. The germline V gene encodes CDR1 SNHLY and CDR2 FYNNEI. Trimming shortened V by 5 bases and J by 3 bases, and 8 bases separated the two germline ends. The full variable domain, rest sourced from reference TRBV2 and TRBJ2-7, is EPEVTQTPSHQVTQMGQEVILRCVPISNHLYFYWYRQILGQKVEFLVSFYNNEISEKSEIFDDQFSVERPDGSNFTLKIRSTKLEDSAMYFCASSSDIYEQYFGPGTRLTVT.

As concerns this clone: The sample holds other DNA sequences that translate to the same CDR3. This chain links TRBV27 with TRBJ2-5, with a possible D match to TRBD1 (6 bases). Germline lookup yields CDR1 MNHEY and CDR2 SMNVEV (reference sequence). This CDR3 is 14 amino acids long. The V end lost 2 bases, the J end lost 4 bases, and 11 bases lay between the germline ends. Here the CDR3 DNA reads TGTGCCAGCAGTTTACTGGGGGCGGGAGAGACCCAGTACTTC. It is translated as CASSLLGAGETQYF.

This clone occurred once. V is TRBV28 and J is TRBJ2-3; 7 nucleotides align to TRBD2. The CDR3 has 14 residues. Germline lookup yields CDR1 MDHEN and CDR2 SYDVKM. Germline trimming cut 11 bases from V and 5 bases from J; bases unmatched to any gene: 13. In DNA form, the CDR3 reads TGTGCCCACAGTTTGGCGGGAGAGGGAGATACGCAGTATTTT. It yields the protein CAHSLAGEGDTQYF.

V is TRBV2 and J is TRBJ1-2; weak D call: TRBD1 (5 bases). The CDR3 has 11 amino acids. With 9 bases removed from V and 2 bases from J, the gap between germline ends came to 7 bases. CDR1 is SNHLY and CDR2 is FYNNEI in the germline V gene. The chain's CDR3 is CARGTNYGYTF. The CDR3 DNA follows: TGTGCCAGAGGGACCAACTATGGCTACACCTTC.

The rearrangement uses TRBV30 and TRBJ2-4, with 9 positions matching TRBD2. Germline CDR1 reads GTSNPN; CDR2 reads SVGIG (reference sequence). With V trimmed by 0 bases and J by 1 base, 16 bases remained unmatched. This CDR3 has 20 amino acids. CDR3 nucleotide sequence: TGTGCCTGGAGTGTACGCGGTAGCGGGAGATACTTACGCGCCAAAAACATTCAGTACTTC. Protein: CAWSVRGSGRYLRAKNIQYF.

A word on this clone: The same CDR3 is also encoded by other DNA sequences in this sample. The chain joins TRBV30 to TRBJ1-1; D is perhaps TRBD1 (6 bases). V was cut by 0 bases and J by 1 base, with 27 bases left in between. The CDR3 runs 20 residues. Looked up from germline, CDR1 is GTSNPN and CDR2 is SVGIG (reference sequence). CDR3 amino acids: CAWSVHLKDRATLSNTEAFF. As DNA, the CDR3 is TGTGCCTGGAGTGTACACCTTAAGGACAGAGCAACCCTCTCGAACACTGAAGCTTTCTTT.

This chain joins TRBV5-1 and TRBJ2-2, with 7 bases matching TRBD1. From germline, CDR1 is SGHRS and CDR2 YFSETQ. This CDR3 contains 17 residues. The V segment lost 6 bases and the J segment 2 bases; nucleotides outside the gene matches: 13. The DNA for the CDR3 is TGCGCCAGCACCAGGAGAAGACAGGGCTATAACACCGGGGAGCTGTTTTTT. Translation: CASTRRRQGYNTGELFF.

J is TRBJ2-7 and V is TRBV13, with TRBD2 matching 9 bases. V lost 5 bases to trimming and J lost 3 bases; unmatched junction nucleotides: 11. This CDR3 spans 16 amino acids. Germline CDR1 is PRHDT and CDR2 is FYEKMQ (reference sequence). The CDR3 region is CASSPGKAAGGYEQYF. CDR3 bases: TGTGCCAGCAGCCCCGGGAAAGCAGCGGGGGGCTACGAGCAGTACTTC.

This chain joins TRBV21-1 and TRBJ1-5; TRBD1 is the table's D call, not checked against the DNA. TRBV21-1 is a pseudogene. The CDR3 extends over 15 amino acids. The CDR3 protein is CASSNEGGANQPQHF. The CDR3 DNA reads as TGTGCCAGCAGCAATGAAGGGGGCGCAAATCAGCCCCAGCATTTT.

The V call is TRBV27, the J call TRBJ2-7; 7 bases line up with TRBD2. Germline CDR1 reads MNHEY; CDR2 reads SMNVEV (reference sequence). V lost 5 bases and J lost 2; bases outside the gene matches: 9. The CDR3 spans 15 residues. CDR3 bases: TGTGCCAGCAGTCCGACCGGGACTATGGCCTACGAGCAGTACTTC. Protein: CASSPTGTMAYEQYF.

V and J are TRBV27 and TRBJ2-7, with a possible D match to TRBD1 (6 bases). CDR3 length equals 13 residues. The V end was cut by 4 bases, the J end by 3 bases, with 10 bases between. Germline V gives CDR1 MNHEY, CDR2 SMNVEV (reference sequence). CDR3 sequence (DNA): TGTGCCAGCAGTTGGGCAGGGGACTACGAGCAGTACTTC. Amino acids: CASSWAGDYEQYF.

This rearrangement joins TRBV4-3 to TRBJ2-7; 8 nucleotides line up with TRBD1. Germline values: CDR1 LGHNA, CDR2 YSLEER. Trimming cost V 4 bases and J 3 bases; bases outside gene matches: 8. This CDR3 contains 15 residues. CDR3 loop: CASSPGQGGGYEQYF. The CDR3, as DNA: TGCGCCAGCAGCCCTGGACAGGGAGGAGGCTACGAGCAGTACTTC.

V usage is TRBV4-3 and J usage is TRBJ2-1; D unresolved. Per the germline V gene, CDR1 is LGHNA and CDR2 is YSLEER. This CDR3 is 13 amino acids long. Trimming removed 1 base at V and 6 bases at J, with 7 bases between. CDR3 coding DNA: TGCGCCAGCAGCCAAGGGCCCGCCAATGAGCAGTTCTTC. Encoded protein: CASSQGPANEQFF.

The rearrangement joins TRBV6-5 to TRBJ1-1, with 7 bases that match TRBD1. Trimming took 6 bases from V and 3 from J; bases not matched to a gene: 4. The CDR3 sequence is 13 residues long. CDR1 and CDR2 from the germline V gene are MNHEY and SVGAGI. CDR3 sequence reads: CASRFTGDTEAFF. CDR3 in DNA: TGTGCCAGCAGGTTTACAGGGGACACTGAAGCTTTCTTT.